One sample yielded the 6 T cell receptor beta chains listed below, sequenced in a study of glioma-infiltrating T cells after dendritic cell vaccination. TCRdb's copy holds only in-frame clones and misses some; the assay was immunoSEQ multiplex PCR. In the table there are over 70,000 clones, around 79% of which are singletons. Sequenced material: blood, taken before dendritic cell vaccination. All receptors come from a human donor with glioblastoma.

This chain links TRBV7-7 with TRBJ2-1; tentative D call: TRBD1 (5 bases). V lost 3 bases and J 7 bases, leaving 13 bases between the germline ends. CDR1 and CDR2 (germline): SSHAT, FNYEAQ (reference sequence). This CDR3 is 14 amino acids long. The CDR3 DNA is TGTGCCAGCAGCTTGTGGGGCCAGTCGAATGAGCAGTTCTTC. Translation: CASSLWGQSNEQFF.

The CDR3 nucleotides are TGTGCCAGCAGCGTAGATGCGGGGGGCAATCAGCCCCAGCATTTT. It encodes CASSVDAGGNQPQHF. The chain has TRBV9 and TRBJ1-5; weak D call: TRBD1 (5 bases). Germline CDR1 and CDR2: SGDLS and YYNGEE. The CDR3 totals 15 residues. V gave up 0 bases and J gave up 2 bases, with 9 bases separating them.

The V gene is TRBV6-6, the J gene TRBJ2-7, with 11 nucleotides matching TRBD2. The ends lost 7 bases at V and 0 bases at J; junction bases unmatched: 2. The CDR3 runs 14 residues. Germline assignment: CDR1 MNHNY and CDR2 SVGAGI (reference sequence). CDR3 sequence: CASKTSGSSYEQYV. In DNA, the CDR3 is TGTGCCAGCAAAACTAGCGGGAGCTCCTACGAGCAGTACGTC.

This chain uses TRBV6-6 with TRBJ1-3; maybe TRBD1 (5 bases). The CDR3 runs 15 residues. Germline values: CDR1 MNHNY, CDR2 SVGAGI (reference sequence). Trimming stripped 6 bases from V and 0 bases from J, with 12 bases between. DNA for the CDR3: TGTGCCAGCAGCGAAACGGGGGACTCTGGAAACACCATATATTTT. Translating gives CASSETGDSGNTIYF.

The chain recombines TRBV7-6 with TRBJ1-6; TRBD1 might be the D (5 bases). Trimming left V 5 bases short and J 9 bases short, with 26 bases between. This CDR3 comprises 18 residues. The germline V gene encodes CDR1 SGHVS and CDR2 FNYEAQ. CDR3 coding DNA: TGTGCCAGCAGCGCCAACATGGGAGGGACCCGTCGGAGTTCACCCCTCCACTTT. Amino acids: CASSANMGGTRRSSPLHF.

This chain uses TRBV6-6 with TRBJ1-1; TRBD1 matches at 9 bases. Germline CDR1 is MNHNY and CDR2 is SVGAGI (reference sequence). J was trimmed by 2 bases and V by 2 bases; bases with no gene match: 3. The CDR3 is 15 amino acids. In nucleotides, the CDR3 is TGTGCCAGCAGTTACGGGGGACAGGGTAACACTGAAGCTTTCTTT. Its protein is CASSYGGQGNTEAFF.